This T cell receptor (beta chain) is from a study of shared clonotypes between healthy human individuals. Between the trimmed V and J ends, which lost 6 bases and 7 bases, there was a span of 12 bases. The CDR3 runs 12 residues. In germline, CDR1 is SNHLY, CDR2 FYNNEI. Every immunoSEQ plate was one replicate of a subset's evenly spread DNA. Clones were sequenced by immunoSEQ multiplex PCR, and TCRdb holds only the in-frame ones, with some missing. The data contain around 500,000 clones, over 70% of them seen just once; the ten biggest clones take up approximately 11%. Input material: PBMCs. This TCR was recovered from a woman aged 40-49 years in good health. Some clones in this sample may be carry-over from other donors' samples. The chain is built from TRBV2 and TRBJ1-1, with D unclear. The CDR3 is CASRHRDIEAFF. The DNA for the CDR3 is TGTGCCAGCAGACACAGAGATATTGAAGCTTTCTTT.